A selection of T cell receptor beta chains follows, all from one sample in a study of shared clonotypes between healthy human individuals. Profiled with immunoSEQ multiplex PCR; TCRdb holds only in-frame clones, not every one. The sample carries some 2,500,000 clones, around 92% recorded once. Sequenced: naive CD4+ T cells from PBMCs. These receptors all stem from a man aged 18-30 years in good health. Some clones in this sample may be carry-over from other donors' samples. CDR3s include the opening cysteine and the closing phenylalanine or tryptophan. The D gene is left open where the match is weak. Clone size is given for some rows only: seen once, a few or many times, or a class if the clone is expanded.

abundance,d_gene,j_gene,v_gene,CDR3nt,CDR3aa
-,-,TRBJ1-1,TRBV19,TGTGCCAGTAGTATAGAACAAAGGAACACTGAAGCTTTCTTT,CASSIEQRNTEAFF
-,-,TRBJ1-4,TRBV7-2,TGTGCCAGCAGCTTACAGGGGTTTTGGGGAACTAATGAAAAACTGTTTTTT,CASSLQGFWGTNEKLFF
-,-,TRBJ1-2,TRBV18,TGTGCCAGCTCACCAGACGAGGTCCCCCTCTTC,CASSPDEVPLF
-,TRBD1,TRBJ1-5,TRBV5-1,TGCGCCAGCAGCTTCGCAGGGGGAAGGGATCAGCCCCAGCATTTT,CASSFAGGRDQPQHF
few,-,TRBJ1-1,TRBV5-1,TGCGCCAGCAGCTTGGGCGACATGAACACTGAAGCTTTCTTT,CASSLGDMNTEAFF
-,TRBD1,TRBJ2-1,TRBV5-1,TGCGCCAGCAGCCCCGGACAGGATTGGGATGAGCAGTTCTTC,CASSPGQDWDEQFF
-,-,TRBJ1-5,TRBV28,TGTGCCAGCAGTTTGGCCACGGCGGGGCAGCCCCAGCATTTT,CASSLATAGQPQHF
-,TRBD2,TRBJ2-2,TRBV5-5,TGTGCCAGCAGCTTATTAGCGGGTCCAGCCGGGGAGCTGTTTTTT,CASSLLAGPAGELFF
once,-,TRBJ2-7,TRBV6-5,TGTGCCAGCAGAGGGGCAGTCTCCTACGAGCAGTACTTC,CASRGAVSYEQYF
once,-,TRBJ2-1,TRBV7-3,TGTGCCAGCAGCCCGGGACCTTCGCGAGTGAATGAGCAGTTCTTC,CASSPGPSRVNEQFF
-,-,TRBJ2-7,TRBV5-1,TGCGCCAGCAGCTTCCTGACCGGGAGCTCCTACGAGCAGTACTTC,CASSFLTGSSYEQYF
-,TRBD2,TRBJ2-7,TRBV5-1,TGCGCCAGCAGCTCCTTGACGGGGGGCTCCTACGAGCAGTACTTC,CASSSLTGGSYEQYF